This T cell receptor (beta chain) was sequenced for a study of T cell responses to AZD1222 COVID-19 vaccine (TCRdb year 2021). Study-level background: AZD1222 recipients with second doses at about 4 weeks or about 12 weeks were pooled, because spike-specific TCR depth and breadth did not differ between schedules. TCR sequencing was performed for some 250 trial participants, of whom about 210 were given two doses of AZD1222 and 26 were given two doses of MenACWY control vaccine. Enrollment into the trials was organized by age into subgroups of 18-55, 56-69 and 70-plus years, and those subgroups contained approximately 160, 26 and 62 TCR-sequenced participants, respectively. What the research found in general, with its limitations: After two AZD1222 doses, both the breadth and the depth of spike-specific TCRs were significantly higher than at day 0 and than in MenACWY recipients. Conclusions about previously exposed vaccinees are limited because only 6 or 7 AZD1222 recipients were SARS-CoV-2 seropositive at baseline. The 56-69-year group was small, and its depth increase did not reach significance, likely because of low power. Nearly half of unique spike-specific TCRs reportedly recognized epitopes outside regions mutated in the B.1.351 and B.1.1.7 variants. Because no day 14 peak-response samples were available, the repertoires could be characterized only after the peak T cell response. Participants were mostly white British, with more females than males. The authors suggested clonal diversity may have been underestimated. CD4 TCRs associated with the vaccine covered the entire spike protein, and the dominant responses were in regions 160-218 and 743-854.

As concerns this clone: Its antigen remains unidentified. No base quality information exists; no much larger clone differs at one position.

Counted from cysteine to phenylalanine, this CDR3 has 12 amino acids. Of all the DNA, just the CDR3 is kept, 36 bases in frame from base 1. Relative to germline, V is 3 bases shorter and J is 5 bases shorter, with 7 bases between their ends. The germline V gene (reference sequence) yields WNHNN for CDR1 and SYGVQD for CDR2. The CDR3 regions of human TCRbeta chains were subjected to immunosequencing. On the study's bioinformatics: TCRs in the repertoires were compared against a reference library of SARS-CoV-2-specific TCRs that had been generated with the MIRA antigen-specificity platform. Breadth was defined as the fraction of unique TCRs that were SARS-CoV-2-associated, and depth was defined as the fraction of total T cells that were SARS-CoV-2-associated. Using the MIRA data, each spike-specific TCR was mapped to the spike region that the TCR reacts to and placed in a CD4 or CD8 class. Log10-transformed breadth and depth values were compared by one-way ANOVA with Sidak's multiple comparisons tests. In TCRdb, the immuneACCESS table is reduced to in-frame sequences with V and J assigned. These tables do not hold every clone; where another copy was compared, an unresolved V gene accounts for under half, and the others remain unexplained. Clone size and V and J calls were adopted from that table, with D and trimming inferred from the DNA. For this sample there are approximately 180,000 clones; 80% to 90% appear just once. Around 8% of the sample lies in the top ten.

Read against the paper, the sample's time point label means: baseline before first vaccination. Vaccinee samples were obtained from the UK trials COV001 and COV002, which included a single-blind randomized controlled phase 2/3 trial of AZD1222 (ChAdOx1 nCoV-19) in healthy adults. Trial participant PBMC samples were collected at day 0 and day 28 after the second dose for TCRbeta chain sequencing. This sample comprised peripheral blood, obtained on day 0 of AZD1222 vaccination. Here the chain combines TRBV10-1 and TRBJ1-1, with the D gene not confidently named. This TCR derives from an adult in good health. For the CDR3, the sequence is CASSDKQTEAFF. The DNA reads as follows: TGCGCCAGCAGTGATAAACAAACTGAAGCTTTCTTT.